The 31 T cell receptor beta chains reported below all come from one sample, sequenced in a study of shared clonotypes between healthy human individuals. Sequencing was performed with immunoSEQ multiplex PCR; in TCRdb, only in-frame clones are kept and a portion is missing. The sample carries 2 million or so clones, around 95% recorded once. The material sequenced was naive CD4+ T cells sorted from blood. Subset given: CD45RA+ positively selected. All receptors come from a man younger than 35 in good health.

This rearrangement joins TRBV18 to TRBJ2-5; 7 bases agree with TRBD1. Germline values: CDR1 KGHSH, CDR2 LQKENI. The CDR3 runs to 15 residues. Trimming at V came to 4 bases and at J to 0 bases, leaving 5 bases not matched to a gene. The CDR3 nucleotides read TGTGCCAGCTCACGGGGGACAGCCGACCAAGAGACCCAGTACTTC. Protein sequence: CASSRGTADQETQYF. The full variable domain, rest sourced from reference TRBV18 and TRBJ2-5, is NAGVMQNPRHLVRRRGQEARLRCSPMKGHSHVYWYRQLPEEGLKFMVYLQKENIIDESGMPKERFSAEFPKEGPSILRIQQVVRGDSAAYFCASSRGTADQETQYFGPGTRLLVL.

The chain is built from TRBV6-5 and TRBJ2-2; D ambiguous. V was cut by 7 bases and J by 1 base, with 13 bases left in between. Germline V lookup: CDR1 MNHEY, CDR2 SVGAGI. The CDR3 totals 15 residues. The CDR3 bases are TGTGCCAGCACTTCTTCTTGGCAGAACACCGGGGAGCTGTTTTTT. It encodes CASTSSWQNTGELFF.

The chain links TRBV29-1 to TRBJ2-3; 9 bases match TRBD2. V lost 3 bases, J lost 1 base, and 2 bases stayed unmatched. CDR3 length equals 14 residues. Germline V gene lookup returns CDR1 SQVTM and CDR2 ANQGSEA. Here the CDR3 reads CSVDVAGGTDTQYF. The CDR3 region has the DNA TGCAGCGTTGATGTAGCGGGGGGCACAGATACGCAGTATTTT.

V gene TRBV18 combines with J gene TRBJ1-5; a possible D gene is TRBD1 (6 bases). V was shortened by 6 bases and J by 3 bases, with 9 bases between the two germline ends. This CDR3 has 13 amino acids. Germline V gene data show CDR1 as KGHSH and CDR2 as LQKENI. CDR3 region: CASSGTINQPQHF. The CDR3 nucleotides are TGTGCCAGCTCGGGGACAATCAATCAGCCCCAGCATTTT.

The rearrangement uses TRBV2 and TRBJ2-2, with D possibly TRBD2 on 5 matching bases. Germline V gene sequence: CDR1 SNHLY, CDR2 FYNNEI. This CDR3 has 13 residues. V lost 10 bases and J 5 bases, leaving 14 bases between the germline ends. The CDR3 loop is CATRGVRTGELFF. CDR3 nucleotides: TGTGCCACCCGGGGAGTAAGGACCGGGGAGCTGTTTTTT.

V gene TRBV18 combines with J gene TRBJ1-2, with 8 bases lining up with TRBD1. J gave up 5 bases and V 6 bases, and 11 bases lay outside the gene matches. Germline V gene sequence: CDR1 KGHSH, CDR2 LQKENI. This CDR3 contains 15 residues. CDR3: CASSPGRGQEYGYTF. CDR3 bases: TGTGCCAGCTCCCCAGGTAGGGGACAGGAATATGGCTACACCTTC. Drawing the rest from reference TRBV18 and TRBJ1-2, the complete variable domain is NAGVMQNPRHLVRRRGQEARLRCSPMKGHSHVYWYRQLPEEGLKFMVYLQKENIIDESGMPKERFSAEFPKEGPSILRIQQVVRGDSAAYFCASSPGRGQEYGYTFGSGTRLTVV.

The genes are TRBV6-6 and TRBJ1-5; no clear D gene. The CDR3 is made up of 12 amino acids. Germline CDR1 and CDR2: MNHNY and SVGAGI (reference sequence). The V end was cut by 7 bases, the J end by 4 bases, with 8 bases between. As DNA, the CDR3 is TGTGCCAGCACCGACCCGAATCAGCCCCAGCATTTT. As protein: CASTDPNQPQHF.

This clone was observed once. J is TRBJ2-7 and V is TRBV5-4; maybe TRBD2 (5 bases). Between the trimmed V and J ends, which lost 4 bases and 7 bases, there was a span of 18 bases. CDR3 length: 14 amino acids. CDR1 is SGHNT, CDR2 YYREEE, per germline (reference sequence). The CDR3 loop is CASSVLEGPREQYF. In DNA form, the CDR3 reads TGTGCCAGCAGCGTTTTAGAGGGCCCTCGGGAGCAGTACTTC.

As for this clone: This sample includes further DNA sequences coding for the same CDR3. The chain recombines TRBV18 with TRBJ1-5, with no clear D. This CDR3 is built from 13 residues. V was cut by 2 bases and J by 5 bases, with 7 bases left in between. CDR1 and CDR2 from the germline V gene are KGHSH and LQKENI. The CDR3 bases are TGTGCCAGCTCACCAGGGAGTGATCAGCCCCAGCATTTT. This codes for CASSPGSDQPQHF.

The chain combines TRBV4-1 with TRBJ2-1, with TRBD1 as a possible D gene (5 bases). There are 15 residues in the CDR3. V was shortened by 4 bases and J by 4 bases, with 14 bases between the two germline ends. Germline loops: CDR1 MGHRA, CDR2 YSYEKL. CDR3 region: CASSRERGPYNEQFF. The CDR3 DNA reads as TGCGCCAGCAGCCGCGAAAGGGGCCCGTACAATGAGCAGTTCTTC.

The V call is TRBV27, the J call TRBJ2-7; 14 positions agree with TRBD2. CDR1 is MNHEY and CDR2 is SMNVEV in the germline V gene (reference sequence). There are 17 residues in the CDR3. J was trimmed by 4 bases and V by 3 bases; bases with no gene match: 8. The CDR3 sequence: CASSLRTSGRPAYEQYF. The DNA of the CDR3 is TGTGCCAGCAGTTTGCGGACTAGCGGGAGGCCTGCTTACGAGCAGTACTTC.

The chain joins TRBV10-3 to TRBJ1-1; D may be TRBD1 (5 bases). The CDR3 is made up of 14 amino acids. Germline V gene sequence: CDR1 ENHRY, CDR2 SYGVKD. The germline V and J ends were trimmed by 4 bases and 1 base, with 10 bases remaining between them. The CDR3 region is CAISVGRENTEAFF. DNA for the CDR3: TGTGCCATCAGTGTGGGCAGGGAGAACACTGAAGCTTTCTTT.

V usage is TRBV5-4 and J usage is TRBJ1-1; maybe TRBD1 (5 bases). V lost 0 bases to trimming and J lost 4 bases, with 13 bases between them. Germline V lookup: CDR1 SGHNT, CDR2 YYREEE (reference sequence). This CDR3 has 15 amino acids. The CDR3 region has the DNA TGTGCCAGCAGCTTGGAGGGATCTGGGGCCACTGAAGCTTTCTTT. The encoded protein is CASSLEGSGATEAFF.

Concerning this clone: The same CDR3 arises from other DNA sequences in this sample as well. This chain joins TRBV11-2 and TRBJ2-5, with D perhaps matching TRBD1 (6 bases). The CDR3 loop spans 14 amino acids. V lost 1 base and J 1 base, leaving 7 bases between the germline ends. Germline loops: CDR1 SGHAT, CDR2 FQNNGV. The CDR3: CASSLVGGQETQYF. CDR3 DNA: TGTGCCAGCAGCTTAGTAGGGGGCCAAGAGACCCAGTACTTC. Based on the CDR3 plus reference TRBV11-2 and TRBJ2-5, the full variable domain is EAGVAQSPRYKIIEKRQSVAFWCNPISGHATLYWYQQILGQGPKLLIQFQNNGVVDDSQLPKDRFSAERLKGVDSTLKIQPAKLEDSAVYLCASSLVGGQETQYFGPGTRLLVL.

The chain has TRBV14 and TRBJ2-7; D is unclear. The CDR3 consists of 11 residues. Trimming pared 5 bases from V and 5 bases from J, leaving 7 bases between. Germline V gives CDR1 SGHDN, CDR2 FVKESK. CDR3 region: CASSSFHEQYF. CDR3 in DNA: TGTGCCAGCAGCTCCTTCCACGAGCAGTACTTC. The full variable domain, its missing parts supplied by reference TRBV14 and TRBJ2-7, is EAGVTQFPSHSVIEKGQTVTLRCDPISGHDNLYWYRRVMGKEIKFLLHFVKESKQDESGMPNNRFLAERTGGTYSTLKVQPAELEDSGVYFCASSSFHEQYFGPGTRLTVT.

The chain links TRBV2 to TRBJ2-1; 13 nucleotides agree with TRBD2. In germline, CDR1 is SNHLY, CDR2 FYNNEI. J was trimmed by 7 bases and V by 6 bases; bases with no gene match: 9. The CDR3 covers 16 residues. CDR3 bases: TGTGCCAGCAGCCTCCTACTAGCGGGAGGGGTAAATGAGCAGTTCTTC. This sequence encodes CASSLLLAGGVNEQFF.

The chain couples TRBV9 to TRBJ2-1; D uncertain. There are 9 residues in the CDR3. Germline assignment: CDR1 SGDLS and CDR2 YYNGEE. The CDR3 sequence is CGVYNEQFF. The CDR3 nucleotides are TGTGGAGTATACAATGAGCAGTTCTTC.

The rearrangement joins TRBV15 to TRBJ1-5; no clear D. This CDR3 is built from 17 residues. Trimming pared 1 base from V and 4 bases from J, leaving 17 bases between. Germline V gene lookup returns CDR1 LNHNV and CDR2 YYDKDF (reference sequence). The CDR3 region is CATSRVPNGAANQPQHF. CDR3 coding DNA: TGTGCCACCAGCAGAGTCCCCAATGGAGCAGCTAATCAGCCCCAGCATTTT.

CDR3 region: CAISDLAVNTGELFF. CDR3 DNA sequence: TGTGCCATCAGTGACCTGGCGGTAAACACCGGGGAGCTGTTTTTT. V gene TRBV10-3 combines with J gene TRBJ2-2; D remains unclear. V was clipped by 3 bases and J by 2 bases, with 10 bases between them. The germline gives CDR1 ENHRY, CDR2 SYGVKD. This CDR3 contains 15 residues.

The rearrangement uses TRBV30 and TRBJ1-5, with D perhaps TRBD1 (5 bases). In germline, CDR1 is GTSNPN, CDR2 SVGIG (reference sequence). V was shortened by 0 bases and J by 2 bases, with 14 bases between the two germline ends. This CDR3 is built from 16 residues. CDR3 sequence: CAWSVALREGNQPQHF. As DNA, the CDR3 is TGTGCCTGGAGTGTAGCTCTCAGGGAAGGCAATCAGCCCCAGCATTTT. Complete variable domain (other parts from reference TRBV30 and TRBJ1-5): SQTIHQWPATLVQPVGSPLSLECTVEGTSNPNLYWYRQAAGRGLQLLFYSVGIGQISSEVPQNLSASRPQDRQFILSSKKLLLSDSGFYLCAWSVALREGNQPQHFGDGTRLSIL.

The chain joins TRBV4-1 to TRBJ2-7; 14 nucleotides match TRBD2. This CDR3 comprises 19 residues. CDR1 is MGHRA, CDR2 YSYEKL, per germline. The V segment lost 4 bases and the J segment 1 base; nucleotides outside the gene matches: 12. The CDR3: CASSLRDGTSGSVSYEQYF. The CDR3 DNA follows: TGCGCCAGCAGCCTCCGAGACGGGACTAGCGGGAGTGTATCCTACGAGCAGTACTTC.

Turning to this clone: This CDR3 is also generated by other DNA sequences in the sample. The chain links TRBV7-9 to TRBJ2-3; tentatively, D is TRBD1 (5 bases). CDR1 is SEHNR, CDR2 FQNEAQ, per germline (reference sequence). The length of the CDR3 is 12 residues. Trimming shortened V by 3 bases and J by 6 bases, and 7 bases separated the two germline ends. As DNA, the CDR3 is TGTGCCAGCAGCTTGACAGCGGATACGCAGTATTTT. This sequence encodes CASSLTADTQYF.

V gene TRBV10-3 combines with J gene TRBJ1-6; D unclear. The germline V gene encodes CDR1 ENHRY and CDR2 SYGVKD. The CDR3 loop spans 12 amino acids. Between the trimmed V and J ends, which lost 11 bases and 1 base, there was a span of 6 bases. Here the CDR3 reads CAAGSYNSPLHF. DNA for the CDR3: TGTGCCGCTGGGTCCTATAATTCACCCCTCCACTTT.

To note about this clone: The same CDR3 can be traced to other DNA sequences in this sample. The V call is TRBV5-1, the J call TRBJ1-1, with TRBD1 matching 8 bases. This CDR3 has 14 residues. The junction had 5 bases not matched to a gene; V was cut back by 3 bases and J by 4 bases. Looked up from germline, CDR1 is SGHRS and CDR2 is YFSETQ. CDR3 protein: CASSSGQGGTEAFF. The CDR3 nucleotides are TGCGCCAGCAGCTCAGGACAGGGAGGCACTGAAGCTTTCTTT.

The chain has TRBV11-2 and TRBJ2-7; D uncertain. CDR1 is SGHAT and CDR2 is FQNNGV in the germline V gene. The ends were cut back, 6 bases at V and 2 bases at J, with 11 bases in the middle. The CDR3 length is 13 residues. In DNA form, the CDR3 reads TGTGCCAGCAGACAAGGTGTGACCTACGAGCAGTACTTC. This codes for CASRQGVTYEQYF.

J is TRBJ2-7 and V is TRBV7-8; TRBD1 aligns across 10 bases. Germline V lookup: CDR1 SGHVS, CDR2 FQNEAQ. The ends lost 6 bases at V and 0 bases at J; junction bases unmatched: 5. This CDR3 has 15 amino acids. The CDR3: CASRPGTGVSYEQYF. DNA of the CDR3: TGTGCCAGCAGACCCGGGACAGGGGTCTCCTACGAGCAGTACTTC.

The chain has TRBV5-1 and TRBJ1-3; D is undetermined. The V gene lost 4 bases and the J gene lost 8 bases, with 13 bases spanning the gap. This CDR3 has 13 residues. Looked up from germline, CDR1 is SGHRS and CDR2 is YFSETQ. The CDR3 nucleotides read TGCGCCAGCAGCCTGGATCCGAGAGACACCATATATTTT. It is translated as CASSLDPRDTIYF.

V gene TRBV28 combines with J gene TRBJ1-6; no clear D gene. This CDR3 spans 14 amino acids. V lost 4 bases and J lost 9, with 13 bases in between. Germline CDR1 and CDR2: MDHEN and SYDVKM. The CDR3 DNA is TGTGCCAGCAGTTCGGGCACACGGACTTCACCCCTCCACTTT. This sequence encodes CASSSGTRTSPLHF.

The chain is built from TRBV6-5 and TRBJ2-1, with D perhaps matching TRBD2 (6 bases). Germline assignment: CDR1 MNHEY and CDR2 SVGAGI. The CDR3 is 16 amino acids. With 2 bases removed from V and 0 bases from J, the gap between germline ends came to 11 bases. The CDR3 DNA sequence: TGTGCCAGCAGTTACGGGACTTACAGCTCCTACAATGAGCAGTTCTTC. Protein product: CASSYGTYSSYNEQFF.

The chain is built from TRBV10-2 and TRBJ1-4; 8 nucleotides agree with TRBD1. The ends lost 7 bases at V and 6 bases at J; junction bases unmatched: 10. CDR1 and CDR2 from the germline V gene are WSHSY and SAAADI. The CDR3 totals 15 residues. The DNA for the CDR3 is TGCGCCAGCAAAAAGCAACAGGGACAGGATGAAAAACTGTTTTTT. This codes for CASKKQQGQDEKLFF.

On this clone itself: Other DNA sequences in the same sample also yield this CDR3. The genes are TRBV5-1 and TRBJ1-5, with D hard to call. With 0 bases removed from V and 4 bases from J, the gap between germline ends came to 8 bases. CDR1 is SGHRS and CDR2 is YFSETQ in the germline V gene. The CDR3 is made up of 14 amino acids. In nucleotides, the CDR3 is TGCGCCAGCAGCTTGGATCCGTCGAATCAGCCCCAGCATTTT. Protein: CASSLDPSNQPQHF.